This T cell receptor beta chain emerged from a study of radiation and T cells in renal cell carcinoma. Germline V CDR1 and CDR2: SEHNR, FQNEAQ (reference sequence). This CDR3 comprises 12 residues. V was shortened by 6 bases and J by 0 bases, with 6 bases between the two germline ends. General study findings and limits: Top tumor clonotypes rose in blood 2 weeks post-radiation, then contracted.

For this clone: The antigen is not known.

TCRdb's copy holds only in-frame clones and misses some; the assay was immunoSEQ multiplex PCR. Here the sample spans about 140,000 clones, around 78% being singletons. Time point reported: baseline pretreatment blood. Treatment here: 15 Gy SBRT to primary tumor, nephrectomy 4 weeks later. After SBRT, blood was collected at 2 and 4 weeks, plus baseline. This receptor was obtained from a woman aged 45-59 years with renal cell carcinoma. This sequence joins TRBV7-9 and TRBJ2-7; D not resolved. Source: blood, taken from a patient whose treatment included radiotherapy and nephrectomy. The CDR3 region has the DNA TGTGCCAGCAGTTACAGCTCCTACGAGCAGTACTTC. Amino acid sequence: CASSYSSYEQYF.